This T cell receptor beta chain emerged from a study of blood T cells in healthy people across ages. Alongside a J-beta primer mix, a sample-barcoded 5' primer served in a second PCR lasting about 7 to 12 cycles. Each cDNA molecule was tagged by a template-switch adaptor with 12 random nucleotides. TCRdb redid the calling of the 5' RACE reads with MiXCR, one entry per CDR3 protein. Among approximately 600,000 distinct CDR3 sequences listed, approximately 50% were seen once. CDR3 length: 15 amino acids. V was pared by 2 bases and J by 4 bases, with 14 bases between. Germline V gene sequence: CDR1 SGDLS, CDR2 YYNGEE.

The chain couples TRBV9 to TRBJ2-3, with a weak D call TRBD1 (5 bases). The sequence derives from a man in his fifties or sixties in good health. The specimen was blood. The chain's CDR3 is CASSVQGGSADTQYF. The CDR3 DNA reads TGTGCCAGCAGCGTCCAGGGTGGGTCTGCAGATACGCAGTATTTT.